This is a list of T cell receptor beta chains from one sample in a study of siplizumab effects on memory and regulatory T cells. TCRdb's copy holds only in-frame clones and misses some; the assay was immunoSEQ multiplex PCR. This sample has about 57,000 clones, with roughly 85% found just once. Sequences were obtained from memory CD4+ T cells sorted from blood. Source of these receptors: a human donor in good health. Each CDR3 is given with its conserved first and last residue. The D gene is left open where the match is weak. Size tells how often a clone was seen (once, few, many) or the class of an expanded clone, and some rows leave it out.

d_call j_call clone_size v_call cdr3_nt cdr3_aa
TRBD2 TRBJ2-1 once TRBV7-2 TGTGCCAGCAGCACCCGCGAAGGCGGGAGCAATGAGCAGTTCTTC CASSTREGGSNEQFF
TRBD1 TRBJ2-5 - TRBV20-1 TGCAGTACGAGGACAGGAGAGACCCAGTACTTC CSTRTGETQYF
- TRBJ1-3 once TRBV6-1 TGTGCCAGCAGTGCGGGACCGCACTCTGGAAACACCATATATTTT CASSAGPHSGNTIYF
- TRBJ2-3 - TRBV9 TGTGCCAGCAGCGTAGTAGGCACAGATACGCAGTATTTT CASSVVGTDTQYF
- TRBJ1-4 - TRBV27 TGTGCCAGCAGTCCGGAAGGGATGGATGAAAAACTGTTTTTT CASSPEGMDEKLFF
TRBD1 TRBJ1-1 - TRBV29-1 TGCAGCGTTACCAACAGGGGGTTAACTGAAGCTTTCTTT CSVTNRGLTEAFF
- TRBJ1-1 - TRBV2 TGTGCCAGCAGTGTATTGGAGAACACTGAAGCTTTCTTT CASSVLENTEAFF
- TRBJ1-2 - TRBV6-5 TGTGCCAGCAGTTACGCGGGGTCCCCGGGGGGCTACACCTTC CASSYAGSPGGYTF
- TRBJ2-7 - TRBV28 TGTGCCAGCAGTTTTCTGGGGCTGACAAAGCGTACCTACGAGCAGTACTTC CASSFLGLTKRTYEQYF
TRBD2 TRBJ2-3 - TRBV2 TGTGCCAGCAGATTGGGACTAGCGGTTATTGGAGATACGCAGTATTTT CASRLGLAVIGDTQYF
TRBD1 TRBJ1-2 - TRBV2 TGTGCCAGCAGTGAAGCGCTTACCAGGGGGAGCGGCTACACCTTC CASSEALTRGSGYTF
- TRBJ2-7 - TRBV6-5 TGTGCCAGCAGCTCCGACTACGAGCAGTACTTC CASSSDYEQYF
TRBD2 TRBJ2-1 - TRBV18 TGTGCCAGCTCTCCTTCGGGAGCGGGGGGGCTTAATGAGCAGTTCTTC CASSPSGAGGLNEQFF
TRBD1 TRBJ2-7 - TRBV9 TGTGCCAGCAGCGTAGAGGGACAGGCATCCTACGAGCAGTACTTC CASSVEGQASYEQYF
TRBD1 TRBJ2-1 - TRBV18 TGTGCCAGCTCACCTTCCACAGTGCGGACAGGGAAGAATGAGCAGTTCTTC CASSPSTVRTGKNEQFF
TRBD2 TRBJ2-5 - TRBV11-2 TGTGCCAGCAGCTTTAGCCTAGCGGGGGGTTTGAATCAAGAGACCCAGTACTTC CASSFSLAGGLNQETQYF
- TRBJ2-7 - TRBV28 TGTGCCAGCACCCTGGTCGGGGCCAGTGACGAGCAGTACTTC CASTLVGASDEQYF
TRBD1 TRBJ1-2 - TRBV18 TGTGCCAGCTCACCCCGGACAGGGGGGATAGGCTACACCTTC CASSPRTGGIGYTF
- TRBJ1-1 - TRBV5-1 TGCGCCAGCAGCGCGGGACAGAACACTGAAGCTTTCTTT CASSAGQNTEAFF
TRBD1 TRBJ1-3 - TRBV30 TGTGCCTGGCGAAACCGGGACAGGGCGAAAAACACCATATATTTT CAWRNRDRAKNTIYF
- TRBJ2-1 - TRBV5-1 TGCGCCAGCAGCTTGGTCGCAGCTAATGAGCAGTTCTTC CASSLVAANEQFF
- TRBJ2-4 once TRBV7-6 TGTGCCAGCAGCTTACGACCCTTAGCCAAAAACATTCAGTACTTC CASSLRPLAKNIQYF
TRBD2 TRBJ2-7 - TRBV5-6 TGTGCCAGCAGCTTGGAGGGAGGGACCTACGAGCAGTACTTC CASSLEGGTYEQYF
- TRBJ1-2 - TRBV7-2 TGTGCCAGCAGCTTTCCTATGGGGCGCGGTGGCTACACCTTC CASSFPMGRGGYTF
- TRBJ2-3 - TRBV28 TGTGCCAGCAGTTTCGGGCAGGGGACAGATACGCAGTATTTT CASSFGQGTDTQYF
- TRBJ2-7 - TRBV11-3 TGTGCCAGCAGCTTAGATCTGGAAGAGCAGTACTTC CASSLDLEEQYF
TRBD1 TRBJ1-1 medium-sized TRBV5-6 TGTGCCAGCAGCAAACAGGGGGTTGACACTGAAGCTTTCTTT CASSKQGVDTEAFF
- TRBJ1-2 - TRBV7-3 TGTGCCAGCAGCTTAAACCAGGATCATGGCTACACCTTC CASSLNQDHGYTF
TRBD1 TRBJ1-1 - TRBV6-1 TGTGCCAGCGAGGCAGGGGGAATCACTGAAGCTTTCTTT CASEAGGITEAFF
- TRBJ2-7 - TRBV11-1 TGTGCCAGCAGCTTACTGGGTAGCTACGAGCAGTACTTC CASSLLGSYEQYF
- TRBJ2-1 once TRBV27 TGTGCCATCTCAGGTCCCTCCCGGGATGAGCAGTTCTTC CAISGPSRDEQFF
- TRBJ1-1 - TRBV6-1 TGTGCCAGCAGTGGAGGAATCGGCACTGAAGCTTTCTTT CASSGGIGTEAFF
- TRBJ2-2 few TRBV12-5 TGTGCTAGTGGTTTGGTATCGGGCGGGGAGCTGTTTTTT CASGLVSGGELFF
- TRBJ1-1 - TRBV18 TGTGCCAGCTCATCGGGGGTGAACACTGAAGCTTTCTTT CASSSGVNTEAFF
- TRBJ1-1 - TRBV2 TGTGCCAGCAGGTCCGGGACCGCTTCCCACACTGAAGCTTTCTTT CASRSGTASHTEAFF
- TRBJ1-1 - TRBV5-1 TGCGCCAGCAGCTTCGAAAACCGGGGTAACACTGAAGCTTTCTTT CASSFENRGNTEAFF
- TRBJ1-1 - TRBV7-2 TGTGCCAGCAGCTTAAGCGGAGTTACGAACACTGAAGCTTTCTTT CASSLSGVTNTEAFF
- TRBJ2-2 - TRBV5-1 TGCGCCAGCATCGACAACGGGGGCCTGCTTAACACCGGGGAGCTGTTTTTT CASIDNGGLLNTGELFF
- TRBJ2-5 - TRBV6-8 TGTGCCAGCAGTTTCCGACGGCAAGAGACCCAGTACTTC CASSFRRQETQYF
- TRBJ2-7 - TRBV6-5 TGTGCCAGCAGTTACATGAACCAGCAGTACTTC CASSYMNQQYF
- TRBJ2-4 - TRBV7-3 TGTGCCAGCAGCTTCTCAGCGGGGACAACCAAAAACATTCAGTACTTC CASSFSAGTTKNIQYF
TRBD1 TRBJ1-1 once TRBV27 TGTGCCAGCAGTTTCTGGCAGGGGGGTGAAGCTTTCTTT CASSFWQGGEAFF
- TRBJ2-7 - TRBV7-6 TGTGCCAGCAGCTTACGCGTTGGCGCCGGGAATACCTACGAGCAGTACTTC CASSLRVGAGNTYEQYF
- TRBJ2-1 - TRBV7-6 TGTGCCAGCAGCTTAAACGTTTACGGAAATGAGCAGTTCTTC CASSLNVYGNEQFF
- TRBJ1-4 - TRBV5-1 TGCGCCAGCAGTAGACAAGCAACTAATGAAAAACTGTTTTTT CASSRQATNEKLFF
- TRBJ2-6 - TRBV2 TGTGCCAGCAGTGTGGGCGCGTGGTCTTCTGGGGCCAACGTCCTGACTTTC CASSVGAWSSGANVLTF
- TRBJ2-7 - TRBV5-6 TGTGCCAGCGGTACAGGCTACGAGCAGTACTTC CASGTGYEQYF
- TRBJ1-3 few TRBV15 TGTGCCACCAGCAGAGATGGCAGTACAGGAAACACCATATATTTT CATSRDGSTGNTIYF
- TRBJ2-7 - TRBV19 TGTGCCAGTAGCAAAGCGTGGTCGGGAGAAGGCGAGCAGTACTTC CASSKAWSGEGEQYF
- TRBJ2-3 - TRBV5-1 TGCGCCAGCAGCTTATGGAACACAGATACGCAGTATTTT CASSLWNTDTQYF
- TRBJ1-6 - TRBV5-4 TGTGCCAGCAGCTTGGTTCGGATTGGCAGGGGCAATTCACCCCTCCACTTT CASSLVRIGRGNSPLHF
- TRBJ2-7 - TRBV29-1 TGCAGCCAGGGGGGTGTATCCTACGAGCAGTACTTC CSQGGVSYEQYF
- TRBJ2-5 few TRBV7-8 TGTGCCAGCAGCCGGGACCAAGAGACCCAGTACTTC CASSRDQETQYF
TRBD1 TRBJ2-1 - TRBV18 TGTGCCAGCTCACCATCGGGGACAGGGGCGCTCTTTGAGCAGTTCTTC CASSPSGTGALFEQFF
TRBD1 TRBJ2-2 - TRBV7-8 TGTGCCAGCAGAACCGGGACAGGGGTGGGGTCCGGGGAGCTGTTTTTT CASRTGTGVGSGELFF
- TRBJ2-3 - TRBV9 TGTGCCAGCACCGACTCAGGAGTCACAGATACGCAGTATTTT CASTDSGVTDTQYF
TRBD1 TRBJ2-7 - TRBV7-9 TGTGCCAGCAGCTTGGGGACAGGTTACTCCTACGAGCAGTACTTC CASSLGTGYSYEQYF
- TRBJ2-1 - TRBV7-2 TGTGCCAGCAGCCCTCGACTAGGGAATGAGCAGTTCTTC CASSPRLGNEQFF